This is a list of T cell receptor beta chains from one sample in a study of blood T cells in healthy people across ages. One entry per CDR3 protein, called by TCRdb with MiXCR from the 5' RACE reads. The sample holds some 670,000 distinct CDR3 sequences; around 50% are singletons and the top ten take 13%. Sequenced material: blood. These receptors came from a woman at least 80 years old in good health. Both conserved end residues are part of each CDR3. The order of the fields is CDR3 length, V gene, clone size, D gene, J gene, CDR3 protein, CDR3 DNA. The D gene is left open where the match is weak. Where a row states a size, it is once, few, many or the class of an expanded clone; other rows omit it.

16	TRBV14	many	-	TRBJ2-1	CASSQATSSRYNEQFF	TGTGCCAGCAGCCAAGCTACGTCATCCCGATACAATGAGCAGTTCTTC
15	TRBV2	many	-	TRBJ2-3	CASNSLTLPTDTQYF	TGTGCCAGCAACTCCTTGACACTGCCCACAGATACGCAGTATTTT
12	TRBV6-5	-	-	TRBJ2-5	CASRLGIAEQYF	TGTGCCAGCAGACTAGGGATCGCTGAGCAGTACTTC
16	TRBV7-9	-	-	TRBJ1-2	CASSPLRYEANYGYTF	TGTGCCAGCAGCCCACTTAGATACGAAGCTAACTATGGCTACACCTTC
14	TRBV15	-	-	TRBJ2-1	CATSREDSLNEQFF	TGTGCCACCAGCAGAGAAGACAGCCTTAATGAGCAGTTCTTC
15	TRBV2	-	TRBD2	TRBJ2-3	CASRSGGARRDTQYF	TGTGCCAGCAGAAGCGGGGGGGCTAGGAGGGATACGCAGTATTTT
15	TRBV7-9	-	TRBD2	TRBJ2-3	CASSGTSGARDTQYF	TGTGCCAGCAGCGGGACTAGCGGGGCACGAGATACGCAGTATTTT
13	TRBV6-2/TRBV6-3	once	-	TRBJ1-4	CASSWTEGEKLFF	TGTGCCAGCAGTTGGACTGAAGGCGAAAAACTGTTTTTT
14	TRBV12-3/TRBV12-4	-	-	TRBJ2-1	CASSVGYSYNEQFF	TGTGCCAGCAGTGTGGGTTACTCCTACAATGAGCAGTTCTTC
13	TRBV7-6	-	-	TRBJ1-2	CASSPQNDYGYTF	TGTGCCAGCAGCCCCCAAAATGACTATGGCTACACCTTC
13	TRBV20-1	few	-	TRBJ2-1	CSAGGGHYNEQFF	TGCAGTGCCGGCGGGGGCCACTACAATGAGCAGTTCTTC
16	TRBV25-1	many	-	TRBJ2-7	CASSERKGAPAREQYF	TGTGCCAGCAGTGAACGTAAGGGTGCCCCTGCAAGGGAGCAGTACTTC
15	TRBV20-1	-	-	TRBJ2-7	CSAPTPAGLGLEQYF	TGCAGTGCCCCAACCCCGGCGGGACTCGGTCTCGAGCAGTACTTC
15	TRBV3-1	-	-	TRBJ1-2	CASRPVEAGYYGYTF	TGTGCCAGCAGACCTGTGGAAGCCGGATACTATGGCTACACCTTC
15	TRBV3-1	few	-	TRBJ2-3	CASSQGSEGYNTQYF	TGTGCCAGCAGCCAAGGATCTGAGGGTTACAATACGCAGTATTTT
11	TRBV20-1	many	-	TRBJ2-5	CSAGREETQYF	TGCAGTGCTGGTAGAGAAGAGACCCAGTACTTC
12	TRBV25-1	many	TRBD1	TRBJ1-2	CASRLDRADYTF	TGTGCCAGCAGGCTCGACAGGGCTGACTACACCTTC
17	TRBV7-6	-	-	TRBJ2-1	CASSRGGGGSNNNEQFF	TGTGCCAGCAGCCGCGGAGGGGGGGGATCTAACAACAATGAGCAGTTCTTC
13	TRBV6-5	once	TRBD1	TRBJ2-5	CASSGQGRGTQYF	TGTGCCAGCAGTGGACAGGGCCGGGGGACCCAGTACTTC
14	TRBV21-1	-	-	TRBJ2-3	CAVFTGTGLQGEYF	TGTGCCGTCTTTACCGGGACAGGATTACAAGGGGAGTATTTT
14	TRBV7-2	-	TRBD1	TRBJ1-6	CASSNRGRDSPLHF	TGTGCCAGCAGCAACAGGGGGCGGGATTCACCCCTCCACTTT
16	TRBV5-6	-	TRBD1	TRBJ2-1	CASSLGWAQGYNEQCF	TGTGCCAGCAGCTTGGGTTGGGCACAGGGGTACAATGAGCAGTGCTTC
13	TRBV5-4	few	-	TRBJ2-3	CASSFRGSDTQYF	TGTGCCAGCAGCTTCCGGGGTTCAGATACGCAGTATTTT
17	TRBV28	few	TRBD1	TRBJ1-1	CASSLRGQGPISTEAFF	TGTGCCAGCAGTCTGCGGGGACAGGGCCCGATCAGCACTGAAGCTTTCTTT
14	TRBV29-1	-	TRBD2	TRBJ2-7	CSAGAVAGSYEQYF	TGCAGCGCAGGGGCGGTAGCGGGGTCCTACGAGCAGTACTTC
15	TRBV7-2	-	-	TRBJ2-7	CASSSKGTSSYEQYF	TGTGCCAGCAGCTCAAAGGGCACTAGCTCCTACGAGCAGTACTTC
15	TRBV5-1	many	-	TRBJ2-1	CASSLEGPGDNEQFF	TGCGCCAGCAGCTTGGAGGGGCCTGGAGACAATGAGCAGTTCTTC
15	TRBV6-6	-	TRBD2	TRBJ2-7	CASSTSSGGAYEQYF	TGTGCCAGCAGTACCTCTAGCGGGGGAGCCTACGAGCAGTACTTC
13	TRBV10-3	few	-	TRBJ1-6	CAISDISNSPLHF	TGTGCCATCAGTGATATCTCAAATTCACCCCTCCACTTT
18	TRBV7-9	many	TRBD2	TRBJ2-5	CASSFRTPGTSGQETQYF	TGTGCCAGCAGCTTTAGAACCCCCGGGACTAGCGGACAAGAGACCCAGTACTTC
13	TRBV7-9	many	-	TRBJ2-1	CASGVPSYNEQFF	TGTGCCAGCGGAGTCCCCTCCTACAATGAGCAGTTCTTC
16	TRBV7-2	-	TRBD2	TRBJ2-1	CASSLDPTTSGWRQFF	TGTGCCAGCAGCTTAGACCCGACGACTAGCGGGTGGCGGCAGTTCTTC
14	TRBV4-1	few	TRBD2	TRBJ2-1	CASSHRTTGLGKFF	TGCGCCAGCAGCCACCGCACTACGGGACTAGGCAAGTTCTTC
13	TRBV14	many	-	TRBJ2-1	CASSQAAVNEQFF	TGTGCCAGCAGCCAAGCAGCGGTAAATGAGCAGTTCTTC
14	TRBV27	once	-	TRBJ1-4	CASSSASTNEKLFF	TGTGCCAGCAGTTCAGCTTCGACTAATGAAAAACTGTTTTTT